This T cell receptor beta chain was captured in a study of blood T cell repertoires in COVID-19. Study overall: Whether acute or convalescent, the COVID-19 samples came from the United States, Italy and Spain. T cells, B-cell-depleted T cells, or PBMCs supplied cDNA or gDNA.

This clone was picked up a small number of times. In the authors' methods: Nucleated cell number was recorded as an estimate derived from reference gene primer amplification. The repertoire was sequenced with immunoSEQ multiplex PCR; TCRdb's copy has only in-frame clones and lacks some. That table gives V, J and clone size, and the DNA gave D and trimming. In the table there are some 130,000 clones, 75% to 90% of which are singletons. V lost 0 bases and J 5 bases, leaving 12 bases between the germline ends. Germline CDR1 and CDR2: SGHNT and YYREEE (reference sequence). This CDR3 has 15 amino acids. Sequenced input: peripheral blood. This receptor was taken from a woman in her fifties or sixties who had recovered from COVID-19. V gene TRBV5-4 combines with J gene TRBJ2-1, with D perhaps TRBD2 (5 bases). The CDR3 sequence: CASSLALEDDNEQFF. The CDR3 DNA sequence: TGTGCCAGCAGCTTGGCACTAGAGGACGACAATGAGCAGTTCTTC.